Following are 26 T cell receptor beta chains from one sample sequenced in a study of CD8 T cells in Susac syndrome. When the RNA was reverse transcribed, random hexamers were used with an input of roughly 0.5 to 1 ug. TCRdb passed the immunoSEQ multiplex PCR reads through MiXCR, listing each CDR3 protein once. The data contain some 97,000 distinct CDR3 sequences, nearly 97% of them singletons. Sequenced input: CD8+ T cells from PBMCs. Every receptor here comes from a human donor with Susac syndrome.

This clonotype showed up just a few times. J is TRBJ2-7 and V is TRBV29-1, with D possibly being TRBD1 (5 bases). Germline V gives CDR1 SQVTM, CDR2 ANQGSEA. V was shortened by 4 bases and J by 0 bases, with 7 bases between the two germline ends. This CDR3 is 12 amino acids long. The CDR3 DNA follows: TGCAGCGTTGTTGACAGCTCCTACGAGCAGTACTTC. This translates into CSVVDSSYEQYF.

This chain connects TRBV24-1 to TRBJ1-1; maybe TRBD1 (5 bases). CDR1 KGHDR and CDR2 SFDVKD come from the germline V gene. The CDR3 extends over 14 amino acids. V dropped 4 bases and J dropped 4 bases, with 12 bases sitting between them. This chain's CDR3 is CATSDPGTGTEAFF. In nucleotides, the CDR3 is TGTGCCACCAGTGACCCCGGGACCGGCACTGAAGCTTTCTTT.

V usage is TRBV6-1 and J usage is TRBJ2-3; D is possibly TRBD2 (5 bases). V lost 1 base and J 4 bases, leaving 15 bases between the germline ends. Germline loops: CDR1 MNHNS, CDR2 SASEGT. The CDR3 is 16 amino acids. The CDR3 DNA is TGTGCCAGCAGTGAAGAAGTGGGAGCGGCCGCAGATACGCAGTATTTT. It encodes CASSEEVGAAADTQYF.

This clonotype was seen only a few times. V usage is TRBV2 and J usage is TRBJ1-2, with D unclear. The V gene lost 5 bases and the J gene lost 5 bases, with 6 bases spanning the gap. The CDR3 spans 11 residues. Germline V gene data show CDR1 as SNHLY and CDR2 as FYNNEI. DNA of the CDR3: TGTGCCAGCAGTCCGGGATATGGCTACACCTTC. Protein: CASSPGYGYTF.

The chain couples TRBV3-1 to TRBJ2-7; 10 bases line up with TRBD2. CDR1 and CDR2 (germline): LGHDT, YNNKEL (reference sequence). This CDR3 has 14 residues. J lost 3 bases, V lost 3 bases, and 2 bases had no gene match. As DNA, the CDR3 is TGTGCCAGCAGCCATAGCGGGAGGAACTACGAGCAGTACTTC. Its translation: CASSHSGRNYEQYF.

The rearrangement links TRBV29-1 to TRBJ2-7; TRBD2 matches 9 bases. Germline values: CDR1 SQVTM, CDR2 ANQGSEA. J was trimmed by 0 bases and V by 6 bases; bases with no gene match: 6. The CDR3 sequence is 14 residues long. Here the CDR3 reads CSVAPTSGSYEQYF. The CDR3 DNA sequence: TGCAGCGTCGCCCCGACTAGCGGCTCCTACGAGCAGTACTTC.

This CDR3 reads CASSLLQGPGGEQFF. CDR3 in DNA: TGTGCCAGCAGTTTATTGCAGGGGCCGGGGGGTGAGCAGTTCTTC. J is TRBJ2-1 and V is TRBV27, with D maybe TRBD2 (7 bases). Trimming shortened V by 1 base and J by 9 bases, and 16 bases separated the two germline ends. Germline V gene lookup returns CDR1 MNHEY and CDR2 SMNVEV (reference sequence). The CDR3 extends over 15 amino acids.

The V and J genes are TRBV19 and TRBJ2-7, with 8 bases identical to TRBD1. V shed 5 bases, J shed 6 bases, and the junction held 6 bases outside the gene matches. Germline-derived CDR1 and CDR2 are LNHDA and SQIVND (reference sequence). The CDR3 consists of 13 residues. The DNA for the CDR3 is TGTGCCAGTAGTCCCGGGACAGGCGGCGAGCAGTACTTC. Encoded protein: CASSPGTGGEQYF.

The rearrangement joins TRBV24-1 to TRBJ1-5; 7 nucleotides agree with TRBD1. After removal of 3 bases from V and 3 bases from J, the junction contained 7 bases not matched to a gene. CDR3 length equals 16 residues. In germline, CDR1 is KGHDR, CDR2 SFDVKD. The CDR3 loop reads CATSDHRQGDNQPQHF. The CDR3 region has the DNA TGTGCCACCAGTGATCACCGACAGGGCGACAATCAGCCCCAGCATTTT.

The chain employs TRBV12-3 or TRBV12-4 and TRBJ1-5; D ambiguous. This CDR3 has 13 residues. V lost 3 bases to trimming and J lost 6 bases, with 9 bases between them. Here the CDR3 DNA reads TGTGCCAGCAGTTTGGACCCAGGTCAGCCCCAGCATTTT. Amino acids: CASSLDPGQPQHF.

The J gene is TRBJ2-1, the V gene TRBV23-1; no clear D gene. TRBV23-1 counts as an open reading frame of uncertain function. V lost 3 bases, J lost 7 bases, and 7 bases lay in between. This CDR3 contains 12 residues. Here the CDR3 DNA reads TGCGCCAGCAGTCAGGGCCAGAATGAGCAGTTCTTC. As protein: CASSQGQNEQFF.

CDR3 in DNA: TGCAGTGCTAGCTCTAGCGGGAGGGCCCTGACAGATACGCAGTATTTT. Residues: CSASSSGRALTDTQYF. This chain connects TRBV20-1 to TRBJ2-3, with 12 positions matching TRBD2. The CDR3 length is 16 residues. Germline V lookup: CDR1 DFQATT, CDR2 SNEGSKA (reference sequence). The V segment lost 3 bases and the J segment 3 bases; nucleotides outside the gene matches: 7.

J is TRBJ1-3 and V is TRBV19; D might be TRBD1 (6 bases). This CDR3 is built from 14 residues. CDR1 LNHDA and CDR2 SQIVND come from the germline V gene (reference sequence). V lost 10 bases to trimming and J lost 4 bases, with 17 bases between them. CDR3 protein: CATTQGSTGNTIYF. The CDR3 DNA reads as TGTGCCACCACACAGGGATCGACCGGAAACACCATATATTTT. The entire variable domain, with the rest obtained from reference TRBV19 and TRBJ1-3, is as follows: DGGITQSPKYLFRKEGQNVTLSCEQNLNHDAMYWYRQDPGQGLRLIYYSQIVNDFQKGDIAEGYSVSREKKESFPLTVTSAQKNPTAFYLCATTQGSTGNTIYFGEGSWLTVV.

The V and J genes are TRBV12-3 or TRBV12-4 and TRBJ1-5, with D possibly matching TRBD1 (6 bases). The V gene lost 5 bases and the J gene lost 9 bases, with 11 bases spanning the gap. This CDR3 contains 12 residues. CDR3 nucleotide sequence: TGTGCCAGCAGTGGCACAGGGAGGCCCCAGCATTTT. Protein sequence: CASSGTGRPQHF.

The chain recombines TRBV12-3 or TRBV12-4 with TRBJ2-7, with D maybe TRBD1 (6 bases). The CDR3 consists of 14 residues. Trimming took off 3 bases at V and 3 bases at J, with 12 bases between the two ends. The CDR3 DNA sequence: TGTGCCAGCAGTTTCCAAGGACAGCACTACGAGCAGTACTTC. Translation: CASSFQGQHYEQYF.

The chain links TRBV20-1 to TRBJ2-5, with 9 nucleotides matching TRBD2. Germline V CDR1 and CDR2: DFQATT, SNEGSKA (reference sequence). J gave up 5 bases and V 1 base, and 11 bases lay outside the gene matches. CDR3 length: 16 residues. The CDR3 DNA reads as TGCAGTGCTAGAGTGTGGGAGCGGGGGGCCGGGGAGACCCAGTACTTC. Encoded protein: CSARVWERGAGETQYF.

The chain employs TRBV13 and TRBJ1-1; 7 nucleotides line up with TRBD1. The germline gives CDR1 PRHDT, CDR2 FYEKMQ (reference sequence). The ends lost 5 bases at V and 2 bases at J; junction bases unmatched: 5. This CDR3 spans 14 amino acids. DNA for the CDR3: TGTGCCAGCAGCGAATACAGGGGAAACACTGAAGCTTTCTTT. Amino acid sequence: CASSEYRGNTEAFF.

The V gene is TRBV4-1, the J gene TRBJ2-3; the D gene could be TRBD1 or TRBD2 (5 bases each). CDR1 is MGHRA, CDR2 YSYEKL, per germline. The CDR3 consists of 15 residues. Trimming took off 0 bases at V and 6 bases at J, with 13 bases between the two ends. The CDR3 protein is CASSQDKVEGDTQYF. The CDR3 DNA reads TGCGCCAGCAGCCAAGATAAAGTTGAGGGGGATACGCAGTATTTT.

The rearrangement joins TRBV12-3 or TRBV12-4 to TRBJ1-2, with D tentatively TRBD1 (5 bases). V lost 3 bases and J 3 bases, leaving 11 bases between the germline ends. CDR3 length: 14 residues. The CDR3 coding sequence is TGTGCCAGCAGTTTGGCAGGGAGCTACTATGGCTACACCTTC. Its translation is CASSLAGSYYGYTF.

The V gene is TRBV15, the J gene TRBJ2-1; tentative D call: TRBD2 (6 bases). V lost 6 bases and J 5 bases, leaving 11 bases between the germline ends. The CDR3 sequence is 13 residues long. CDR1 LNHNV and CDR2 YYDKDF come from the germline V gene (reference sequence). CDR3 amino acids: CATRDRENNEQFF. CDR3 in DNA: TGTGCCACCAGGGACCGGGAGAACAATGAGCAGTTCTTC.

This chain uses TRBV5-4 with TRBJ2-2; 9 bases fit TRBD2. Germline V gives CDR1 SGHNT, CDR2 YYREEE (reference sequence). V was clipped by 4 bases and J by 0 bases; unmatched bases: 4. The CDR3 sequence is 16 residues long. CDR3 loop: CASSAGLATNTGELFF. CDR3 coding DNA: TGTGCCAGCAGCGCCGGACTAGCGACGAACACCGGGGAGCTGTTTTTT.

In this sample, this clonotype turned up once. This chain connects TRBV20-1 to TRBJ1-1; D call uncertain. V was trimmed by 1 base and J by 0 bases, leaving 6 bases between them. The length of the CDR3 is 13 residues. Germline CDR1 and CDR2: DFQATT and SNEGSKA (reference sequence). CDR3 sequence: CSARGHLNTEAFF. The CDR3 DNA follows: TGCAGTGCTAGAGGACACCTGAACACTGAAGCTTTCTTT.

This chain joins TRBV18 and TRBJ2-7; D is undetermined. The CDR3 spans 13 residues. V shed 5 bases and J shed 4 bases, with 12 bases lying between them. Per the germline V gene, CDR1 is KGHSH and CDR2 is LQKENI. The CDR3 region is CASSVGTVYEQYF. The DNA of the CDR3 is TGTGCCAGCTCAGTAGGTACTGTATACGAGCAGTACTTC.

This chain joins TRBV18 and TRBJ2-1, with D perhaps TRBD1 (6 bases). Germline CDR1 reads KGHSH; CDR2 reads LQKENI. The CDR3 runs 12 residues. Trimming removed 3 bases at V and 10 bases at J, with 10 bases between. For the CDR3, the DNA is TGTGCCAGCTCACCTGGACAGCGGGAGCAGTTCTTC. It yields the protein CASSPGQREQFF. Variable domain in full (rest from reference TRBV18 and TRBJ2-1): NAGVMQNPRHLVRRRGQEARLRCSPMKGHSHVYWYRQLPEEGLKFMVYLQKENIIDESGMPKERFSAEFPKEGPSILRIQQVVRGDSAAYFCASSPGQREQFFGPGTRLTVL.

The chain employs TRBV20-1 and TRBJ1-1; D is uncertain. Germline CDR1 reads DFQATT; CDR2 reads SNEGSKA (reference sequence). V was shortened by 5 bases and J by 1 base, with 11 bases between the two germline ends. The CDR3 consists of 13 residues. Here the CDR3 reads CSAHWAANTEAFF. The CDR3 DNA sequence: TGCAGTGCTCATTGGGCGGCGAACACTGAAGCTTTCTTT.

The rearrangement joins TRBV19 to TRBJ2-7, with D perhaps TRBD2 (5 bases). The CDR3 sequence is 13 residues long. The V end was cut by 5 bases, the J end by 5 bases, with 13 bases between. The germline CDR1 and CDR2 sequences are LNHDA and SQIVND (reference sequence). The CDR3, as DNA: TGTGCCAGTAGTGTCGGGGTGGCGGACGAGCAGTACTTC. Amino acid sequence: CASSVGVADEQYF.